These T cell receptor beta chains were read from a single sample in a study of T cell responses to AZD1222 COVID-19 vaccine. TCRdb keeps only in-frame clones here, not all; method: immunoSEQ multiplex PCR. The sample has fewer than 120,000 clones; around nine tenths are singletons. The sequencing used peripheral blood, collected 28 days after the second AZD1222 dose. The source is an adult who received the AZD1222 COVID-19 vaccine. The CDR3 runs from the conserved cysteine through the conserved F or W. The D gene is left open where the match is weak. Part of the rows lack a size; the others show once, few, many or a class for expanded clones.

TRBJ2-7	-	TRBV20-1	once	TGCAGCCCAGTTGCCTACGAGCAGTACTTC	CSPVAYEQYF
TRBJ2-7	-	TRBV11-2	-	TGTGCCTCCCCGGGGAGCTCCTACGAGCAGTACTTC	CASPGSSYEQYF
TRBJ1-2	TRBD1	TRBV3-1/TRBV3-2	-	TGTGCCAGCAGCCGACAGGGCTATGGCTACACCTTC	CASSRQGYGYTF
TRBJ1-6	TRBD1	TRBV19	once	TGTGCCAGTAGCTTATCCGGGACAGGGTCAAATTCACCCCTCCACTTT	CASSLSGTGSNSPLHF
TRBJ1-6	-	TRBV3-1/TRBV3-2	-	TGTGCCAGCAGCCAAGGTCGGACGCACTCCTATAATTCACCCCTCCACTTT	CASSQGRTHSYNSPLHF
TRBJ2-7	TRBD2	TRBV9	once	TGTGCCAGCAGCACCGGGACTAGCCCCCACGAGCAGTACTTC	CASSTGTSPHEQYF
TRBJ1-1	-	TRBV18	-	TGTGCCAGCTCCACCGGAAGACTGGCGGGGTCTGAAGCTTTCTTT	CASSTGRLAGSEAFF
TRBJ1-2	-	TRBV30	-	TGTGCCTGGAGTGTACCCCGGGGTAGCACGTACTATGGCTACACCTTC	CAWSVPRGSTYYGYTF
TRBJ2-1	TRBD2	TRBV10-3	-	TGTGCCATCAGCATAGCGGGCCAATACAATGAGCAGTTCTTC	CAISIAGQYNEQFF
TRBJ1-2	-	TRBV7-9	few	TGTGCCAGCAGCTTACCCGCCGCAGGGAACTATGGCTACACCTTC	CASSLPAAGNYGYTF
TRBJ2-7	-	TRBV7-2	-	TGTGCCAGCAGCTTACGTTCGGGGACCCCCTACGAGCAGTACTTC	CASSLRSGTPYEQYF
TRBJ2-5	-	TRBV6-5	-	TGTGCCAGCAGTTACGAGAGGGGACGGGAGACCCAGTACTTC	CASSYERGRETQYF
TRBJ2-2	-	TRBV6-2/TRBV6-3	-	TGTGCCAGCAGTTACAGTTCAGGGAGGACCGGGGAGCTGTTTTTT	CASSYSSGRTGELFF
TRBJ1-2	-	TRBV5-6	once	TGTGCCAGCAGGGTAATGAATACTAACTATGGCTACACCTTC	CASRVMNTNYGYTF
TRBJ1-4	TRBD1	TRBV5-1	-	TGCGCCAGCAGCCGGGACAGAACTAATGAAAAACTGTTTTTT	CASSRDRTNEKLFF
TRBJ2-2	-	TRBV3-1/TRBV3-2	once	TGTGCCAGCAGCCATCGCTGGAACACCGGGGAGCTGTTTTTT	CASSHRWNTGELFF
TRBJ2-7	TRBD1	TRBV29-1	-	TGCAGCGTTCGCGGACAGGGGGTAGGCGAGCAGTACTTC	CSVRGQGVGEQYF
TRBJ2-1	-	TRBV2	-	TGTGCCAGCAGTGGAGTTTGGCAGGGGGGGTACTGGCACAATGAGCAGTTCTTC	CASSGVWQGGYWHNEQFF
TRBJ1-1	TRBD1	TRBV6-5	once	TGTGCCAGCAGTTACGGCAGGGGGGTAATCACTGAAGCTTTCTTT	CASSYGRGVITEAFF
TRBJ2-5	-	TRBV4-2	-	TGTGCCAGCAGCCAAGATCGGGTGGTTATGCAGACCCAGTACTTC	CASSQDRVVMQTQYF
TRBJ2-3	-	TRBV12-3/TRBV12-4	-	TGTGCCAGCGGCAACACAGATACGCAGTATTTT	CASGNTDTQYF
TRBJ1-1	-	TRBV14	-	TGTGCCAGCAGCCCCTGGGGGTTTAGGGTGAACACTGAAGCTTTCTTT	CASSPWGFRVNTEAFF
TRBJ1-5	TRBD1	TRBV28	-	TGTGCCAGCAGACGTCATCAGGGGGCTGTCGATCAGCCCCAGCATTTT	CASRRHQGAVDQPQHF
TRBJ1-6	TRBD1	TRBV7-2	few	TGTGCCAGCAGCCCGGACAGGGCTAGTAATTCACCCCTCCACTTT	CASSPDRASNSPLHF
TRBJ2-5	-	TRBV3-1/TRBV3-2	-	TGTGCCAGCAGCCAGAGACAAGAGACCCAGTACTTC	CASSQRQETQYF
TRBJ2-3	-	TRBV5-5	-	TGTGCCAGCAGCTCCAGGGATTTCTCAGATACGCAGTATTTT	CASSSRDFSDTQYF
TRBJ2-3	TRBD2	TRBV5-4	-	TGTGCCAGCAGCCCGGGGGGGTCCCTTAGCACAGATACGCAGTATTTT	CASSPGGSLSTDTQYF
TRBJ1-6	-	TRBV15	-	TGTGCCACCAGCATCGGGTGGGGTAGCTCCTATAATTCACCCCTCCACTTT	CATSIGWGSSYNSPLHF
TRBJ1-2	-	TRBV5-4	-	TGTGCCAGCAGCTCCGGGGGGCCCTCTAACTATGGCTACACCTTC	CASSSGGPSNYGYTF
TRBJ1-1	-	TRBV4-3	once	TGCGCCAGCAGCCAAGAGACAGAGAACACTGAAGCTTTCTTT	CASSQETENTEAFF
TRBJ1-2	-	TRBV7-9	-	TGTGCCAGCAACACGGGAGTCTTGGGCTACACCTTC	CASNTGVLGYTF
TRBJ1-6	TRBD1	TRBV5-6	-	TGTGCCAGCAGCCGGGATGGACAGGCATCCTATAATTCACCCCTCCACTTT	CASSRDGQASYNSPLHF
TRBJ1-3	-	TRBV7-3	-	TGTGCCAGCAGCTTTGGCAGCGGAAACACCATATATTTT	CASSFGSGNTIYF
TRBJ2-2	-	TRBV29-1	-	TGCAGCGCCACTGGGAACACCGGGGAGCTGTTTTTT	CSATGNTGELFF
TRBJ1-6	-	TRBV6-6	-	TGTGCCAGCACCCACGGTAGAGGAGGAAATTCACCCCTCCACTTT	CASTHGRGGNSPLHF
TRBJ2-1	-	TRBV7-9	few	TGTGCCAGCAGCGCCCGACCGTTCGGAGCGGATGAGCAGTTCTTC	CASSARPFGADEQFF
TRBJ2-3	-	TRBV7-9	-	TGTGCCAGCAGCTTCCTCGGCGTGGGGGGCACAGATACGCAGTATTTT	CASSFLGVGGTDTQYF
TRBJ1-4	-	TRBV2	-	TGTGCCAGCACGGGGGGTGAAAAACTGTTTTTT	CASTGGEKLFF
TRBJ1-1	-	TRBV19	-	TGTGCCAGTAGTATGGGTGGCAGGGGAAACACTGAAGCTTTCTTT	CASSMGGRGNTEAFF
TRBJ1-5	TRBD1	TRBV30	-	TGTGCCTGGAGTCGACAGGGAGTTCAGCCCCAGCATTTT	CAWSRQGVQPQHF
TRBJ2-1	TRBD2	TRBV7-6	-	TGTGCCAGCAGCTTAGCTTACAGCGGGGGACCCAGGGCCTACAATGAGCAGTTCTTC	CASSLAYSGGPRAYNEQFF
TRBJ2-5	-	TRBV7-2	once	TGTGCCAGCAGTGATGACAGGCTCTGGGAGACCCAGTACTTC	CASSDDRLWETQYF